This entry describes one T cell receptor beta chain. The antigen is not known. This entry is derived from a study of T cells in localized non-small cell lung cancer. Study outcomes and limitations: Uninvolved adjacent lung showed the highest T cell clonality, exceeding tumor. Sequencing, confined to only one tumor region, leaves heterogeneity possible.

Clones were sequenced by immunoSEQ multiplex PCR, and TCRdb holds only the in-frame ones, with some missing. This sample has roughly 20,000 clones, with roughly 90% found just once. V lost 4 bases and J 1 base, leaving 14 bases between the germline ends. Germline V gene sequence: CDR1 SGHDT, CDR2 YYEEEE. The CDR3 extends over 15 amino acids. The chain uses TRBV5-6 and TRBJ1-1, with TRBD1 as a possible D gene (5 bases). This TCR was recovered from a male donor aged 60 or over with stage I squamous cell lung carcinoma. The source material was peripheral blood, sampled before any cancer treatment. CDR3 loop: CASSITTTANTEAFF. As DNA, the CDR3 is TGTGCCAGCAGCATAACGACGACAGCGAACACTGAAGCTTTCTTT.